This T cell receptor (beta chain) was recorded in a study of T cell responses to AZD1222 COVID-19 vaccine. Study-wide results and caveats: A mostly white British donor set with more females was recruited, and clonal diversity was possibly underestimated. At baseline, seropositivity was found in only a handful of AZD1222 recipients.

Sequencing used immunoSEQ multiplex PCR; TCRdb keeps in-frame clones, though not all of them. Found here are 65,000 to 100,000 clones, 88% of them singletons; the top ten hold about 7%. Second doses at about 4 or about 12 weeks were pooled. CDR1 and CDR2 from the germline V gene are SNHLY and FYNNEI. With 7 bases removed from V and 5 bases from J, the gap between germline ends came to 14 bases. The CDR3 sequence is 13 residues long. Comments on this clone: The antigen remains undetermined.

The genes are TRBV2 and TRBJ2-5; unclear D gene. The sequence was collected from an adult who received the AZD1222 COVID-19 vaccine. Material: peripheral blood, obtained 28 days after the second AZD1222 dose. As DNA, the CDR3 is TGTGCCAGCACAGGAGATCTTCGGGAGACCCAGTACTTC. Encoded protein: CASTGDLRETQYF. Together with reference TRBV2 and TRBJ2-5, the CDR3 gives the full variable domain: EPEVTQTPSHQVTQMGQEVILRCVPISNHLYFYWYRQILGQKVEFLVSFYNNEISEKSEIFDDQFSVERPDGSNFTLKIRSTKLEDSAMYFCASTGDLRETQYFGPGTRLLVL.